This T cell receptor (beta chain) was recovered during a study of cytomegalovirus exposure and HLA in healthy donors. Use of 60 Vbeta and 13 Jbeta primers characterized the PCR. The protocol was immunoSEQ multiplex PCR, while the TCRdb copy is restricted to in-frame clones and leaves out a portion. Seen here are about 230,000 clones, around 80% observed once, and the top ten hold less than 3.5%. V dropped 4 bases and J dropped 10 bases, with 11 bases sitting between them. The germline gives CDR1 SGHAT, CDR2 FQNNGV. This CDR3 comprises 12 residues. This receptor was identified in a woman between 55 and 75 years old in good health and CMV-seropositive. Specimen: PBMCs. The chain has TRBV11-2 and TRBJ2-1; D is unresolved. The chain's CDR3 is CASSSHLLEQFF. For the CDR3, the DNA is TGTGCCAGCAGCTCCCACCTCCTAGAGCAGTTCTTC.